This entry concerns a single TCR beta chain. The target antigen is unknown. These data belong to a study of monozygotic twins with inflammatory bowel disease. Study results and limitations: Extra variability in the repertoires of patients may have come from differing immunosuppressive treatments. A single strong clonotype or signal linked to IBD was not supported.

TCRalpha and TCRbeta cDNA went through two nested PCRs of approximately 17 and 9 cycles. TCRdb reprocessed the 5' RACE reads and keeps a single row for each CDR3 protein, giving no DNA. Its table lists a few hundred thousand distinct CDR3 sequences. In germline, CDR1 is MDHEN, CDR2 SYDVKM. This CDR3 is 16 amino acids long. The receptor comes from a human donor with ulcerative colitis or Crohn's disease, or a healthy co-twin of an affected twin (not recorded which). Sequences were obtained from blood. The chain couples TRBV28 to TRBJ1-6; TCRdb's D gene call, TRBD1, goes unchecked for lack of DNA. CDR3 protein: CASSLWIETDNSPLHF. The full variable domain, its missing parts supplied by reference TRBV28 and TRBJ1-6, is DVKVTQSSRYLVKRTGEKVFLECVQDMDHENMFWYRQDPGLGLRLIYFSYDVKMKEKGDIPEGYSVSREKKERFSLILESASTNQTSMYLCASSLWIETDNSPLHFGNGTRLTVT.